This TCR beta chain was documented in a study of blood T cell repertoires in COVID-19. Overall study context: Samples taken during acute and convalescent COVID-19 were collected in the United States, Italy and Spain.

Methods used by the authors: Researchers report that nucleated cell counts were estimated from reference gene primer amplification. Repertoires were generated with immunoSEQ multiplex PCR, while TCRdb's copy carries only in-frame clones and drops some. From that table come the V and J calls and clone size; the DNA was used to work out D and trimming. The repertoire holds about 180,000 clones, 84% seen once, with roughly an eighth in the top ten. The CDR3 spans 15 residues. Germline CDR1 is SSHAT and CDR2 is FNYEAQ (reference sequence). Trimming removed 5 bases from V and 6 bases from J, with 20 bases in between.

The chain couples TRBV7-7 to TRBJ2-7, with D possibly matching TRBD1 (6 bases). The TCR was taken from a man between 18 and 29 years old with active or convalescent COVID-19. Sequenced material: peripheral blood. CDR3 DNA sequence: TGTGCCAGCAGCCCAGAACCAGGGGCCGTAAGCGAGCAGTACTTC. It yields the protein CASSPEPGAVSEQYF.